Reported below is one TCR beta chain. These data originate in a study of CD8 T cells in Susac syndrome. The V gene's germline CDR1 is MGHRA and CDR2 YSYEKL. CDR3 length: 13 amino acids. V shed 4 bases and J shed 1 base, with 6 bases lying between them. The authors reverse transcribed 0.5 to 1 ug RNA with random hexamers. TCRdb ran MiXCR on the immunoSEQ multiplex PCR reads and lists one entry per CDR3 protein. The sample has 100,000 to 150,000 distinct CDR3 sequences, over 75% seen once. The chain is built from TRBV4-1 and TRBJ2-3; TRBD2 might be the D (5 bases). The sequenced sample consisted of CD8+ T cells from PBMCs. The TCR originated in a human donor with multiple sclerosis. The CDR3 loop is CASSPGGTDTQYF. DNA for the CDR3: TGCGCCAGCAGCCCCGGGGGCACAGATACGCAGTATTTT.